This T cell receptor (beta chain) was profiled in a study of CD4+ T cells in melanoma. Study-level results: Reportedly, melanoma neoantigen-specific CD4+ T cells showed varied differentiation states. A reported correlation linked neoantigen-specific CD4+ T cells to CD8+, macrophage and B cell function.

In the case of this clone: Its target is not known.

Libraries were prepared by immunoSEQ multiplex PCR; TCRdb keeps only in-frame clonotypes and omits some of them. The profile covers some 150,000 clones, with around 90% appearing a single time and 1.5% to 1.7% taken by the ten largest. The length of the CDR3 is 15 residues. Germline loops: CDR1 MNHEY, CDR2 SMNVEV (reference sequence). V shed 6 bases, J shed 6 bases, and the junction held 10 bases outside the gene matches. The receptor was isolated from a human donor with melanoma. V gene TRBV27 combines with J gene TRBJ2-1, with 8 positions matching TRBD1. CDR3 in DNA: TGTGCCAGCAGCCTGGACAGGGCGCTCCTCAATGAGCAGTTCTTC. It encodes CASSLDRALLNEQFF.